This TCR beta chain was sequenced during a study of blood T cell repertoires in COVID-19. About the study: Sites across the United States, Italy and Spain contributed samples from acute and convalescent COVID-19.

CDR1 and CDR2 from the germline V gene are SGHTA and FQGNSA. Trimming pared 3 bases from V and 5 bases from J, leaving 7 bases between. The CDR3 length is 12 residues. Study processing details: Estimation of nucleated cell counts relied on the amplification of reference gene primers. Clones were read by immunoSEQ multiplex PCR, and TCRdb kept only the in-frame ones, dropping some. V and J calls and clone size come straight from that table; D and trimming were deduced from the DNA. This table has 60,000 to 75,000 clones, about 89% appearing once. The chain employs TRBV7-2 and TRBJ2-5; D is ambiguous. The sequence was obtained from a woman aged 60-75 years with acute or convalescent COVID-19. Material: peripheral blood. As DNA, the CDR3 is TGTGCCAGCAGCTTGCGGTTGGAGACCCAGTACTTC. Residues: CASSLRLETQYF.